This T cell receptor beta chain was documented in a study of blood T cell repertoires in COVID-19. Background on the study: PBMCs, B-cell-depleted T cells, or T cells provided the cDNA or gDNA that made up the material.

In the authors' methods: How many nucleated cells were present was estimated from reference gene primer amplification. Here immunoSEQ multiplex PCR was the method, and the copy in TCRdb shows in-frame clones only, minus some. For V, J and clone size, that table is used; D and trimming come from the DNA. The data contain approximately 290,000 clones, around 89% of them singletons. Losses at the gene ends were 1 base for V and 9 bases for J; bases not matched to a gene: 7. The germline CDR1 and CDR2 sequences are MDHEN and SYDVKM. The CDR3 spans 15 residues. Material for sequencing was PBMCs or T cells enriched from blood (not recorded which). The chain employs TRBV28 and TRBJ2-1; 9 bases match TRBD2. This TCR was sampled from a young woman with acute COVID-19. CDR3 in amino acids: CASSLLGLATREQFF. The CDR3 DNA follows: TGTGCCAGCAGTTTATTGGGACTAGCTACTCGTGAGCAGTTCTTC.